The 6 T cell receptor beta chains below come from one sample, sequenced in a study of molecular identifiers for immune sequencing clone quantification. Each CDR3 protein gets one entry after TCRdb re-called the PCR reads with MiXCR. Altogether over 50,000 distinct CDR3 sequences are present, 36% being singletons, with the ten largest covering 3% to 4%. The sequencing input was naive CD8+ T cells from blood, with Jurkat cell RNA spiked in. Indicated subset: FACS-sorted CD8+CD4-CCR7+CD45RA+ naive T cells. These receptors were collected from a human donor in good health. Some libraries in this study had Jurkat cell RNA spiked in.

Many counts were recorded for this clonotype. J is TRBJ2-3 and V is TRBV29-1; 9 bases are a match to TRBD2. The CDR3 contains 14 residues. Germline V lookup: CDR1 SQVTM, CDR2 ANQGSEA. The junction had 5 bases not matched to a gene; V was cut back by 1 base and J by 6 bases. The CDR3 nucleotides read TGCAGCGTTGAAGTTGAGCTAGCGGGGGATACGCAGTATTTT. The encoded protein is CSVEVELAGDTQYF.

The V and J genes are TRBV12-5 and TRBJ1-2; D possibly corresponds to TRBD1 (5 bases). The V gene lost 0 bases and the J gene lost 4 bases, with 9 bases spanning the gap. CDR3 length: 14 residues. Germline CDR1 and CDR2: LGHNT and FRNRAP. CDR3 loop: CASGLVGTGYGYTF. The CDR3 nucleotides read TGTGCTAGTGGTTTGGTTGGCACAGGCTATGGCTACACCTTC.

The gene calls are TRBV5-6 and TRBJ2-5; D is undetermined. V lost 0 bases and J 2 bases, leaving 2 bases between the germline ends. The CDR3 loop spans 12 amino acids. Germline V gene lookup returns CDR1 SGHDT and CDR2 YYEEEE. In DNA form, the CDR3 reads TGTGCCAGCAGCTTGGGACAAGAGACCCAGTACTTC. As protein: CASSLGQETQYF.

This clonotype has just a few counts. The chain recombines TRBV7-6 with TRBJ2-2, with unresolved D. V shed 8 bases and J shed 7 bases, with 8 bases lying between them. The V gene's germline CDR1 is SGHVS and CDR2 FNYEAQ. This CDR3 has 11 residues. The CDR3 nucleotides read TGTGCCAGCGGCACGCGCGGGGAGCTGTTTTTT. This codes for CASGTRGELFF. Based on the CDR3 plus reference TRBV7-6 and TRBJ2-2, the full variable domain is GAGVSQSPRYKVTKRGQDVALRCDPISGHVSLYWYRQALGQGPEFLTYFNYEAQQDKSGLPNDRFSAERPEGSISTLTIQRTEQRDSAMYRCASGTRGELFFGEGSRLTVL.

This rearrangement joins TRBV12-3 or TRBV12-4 to TRBJ2-3; 9 bases align to TRBD1. Unmatched junction bases numbered 8, after V lost 3 bases and J lost 1 base. CDR3 length equals 17 residues. The chain's CDR3 is CASSFYPGTGCTDTQYF. The CDR3 DNA reads as TGTGCCAGCAGTTTCTATCCTGGGACAGGGTGCACAGATACGCAGTATTTT.

The CDR3 reads CASRQGLNTGELFF. The DNA for the CDR3 is TGTGCCAGCAGGCAGGGACTGAACACCGGGGAGCTGTTTTTT. This chain joins TRBV27 and TRBJ2-2; a possible D gene is TRBD2 (6 bases). Looked up from germline, CDR1 is MNHEY and CDR2 is SMNVEV (reference sequence). CDR3 length: 14 residues. Trimming took 6 bases from V and 1 from J, leaving 9 bases between them.